The 8 T cell receptor beta chains reported below all come from one sample, sequenced in a study of shared clonotypes between healthy human individuals. Produced via immunoSEQ multiplex PCR; TCRdb's table is partial and in-frame only. This table holds 650,000 to 800,000 clones, about two thirds found once. Sequencing was performed on memory CD4+ T cells sorted from blood. Subset meaning: CD45RA-negative fraction. These receptors all stem from a woman aged 25 to 39 in good health.

The rearrangement uses TRBV6-1 and TRBJ1-1; no reliable D call. This CDR3 region has 14 residues. Germline CDR1 reads MNHNS; CDR2 reads SASEGT. Trimming stripped 4 bases from V and 1 base from J, with 10 bases between. This chain's CDR3 is CASSGWGPNTEAFF. The DNA of the CDR3 is TGTGCCAGCAGTGGGTGGGGTCCGAACACTGAAGCTTTCTTT.

The CDR3 loop is CASSYVADTQYF. The CDR3 DNA follows: TGTGCCAGCAGTTACGTGGCAGATACGCAGTATTTT. The chain recombines TRBV6-6 with TRBJ2-3; D is uncertain. CDR1 is MNHNY and CDR2 is SVGAGI in the germline V gene (reference sequence). The germline V and J ends were trimmed by 2 bases and 4 bases, with 4 bases remaining between them. The CDR3 consists of 12 residues.

This clone was counted a few times. V is TRBV21-1 and J is TRBJ1-5; the D call of TRBD1 is as the table states it, not checked on the DNA. TRBV21-1 is a known pseudogene. The CDR3 length is 14 residues. CDR3: CASSKNQGNQPQHF. The DNA for the CDR3 is TGTGCCAGCAGCAAGAACCAGGGGAATCAGCCCCAGCATTTT.

The chain employs TRBV9 and TRBJ2-7; 14 bases are a match to TRBD2. After removal of 3 bases from V and 7 bases from J, the junction contained 9 bases not matched to a gene. From germline, CDR1 is SGDLS and CDR2 YYNGEE. The CDR3 contains 16 residues. CDR3 protein: CASSAPGLAGVGEQYF. In nucleotides, the CDR3 is TGTGCCAGCAGCGCACCGGGACTAGCGGGAGTCGGGGAGCAGTACTTC.

The V call is TRBV6-5, the J call TRBJ1-1; D is uncertain. Between the trimmed V and J ends, which lost 0 bases and 9 bases, there was a span of 17 bases. Germline CDR1 MNHEY, CDR2 SVGAGI. The CDR3 is 15 amino acids. As DNA, the CDR3 is TGTGCCAGCAGTTACTCAAGTTCCGAGAGGGCCCAAGCTTTCTTT. It specifies CASSYSSSERAQAFF.

The chain combines TRBV7-9 with TRBJ2-1; 12 nucleotides align to TRBD2. V was clipped by 4 bases and J by 7 bases; unmatched bases: 5. The germline gives CDR1 SEHNR, CDR2 FQNEAQ (reference sequence). This CDR3 region has 15 residues. The CDR3 protein is CASSSSGRAGNEQFF. DNA for the CDR3: TGTGCCAGCAGCTCTAGCGGGAGGGCCGGTAATGAGCAGTTCTTC.

V gene TRBV6-5 combines with J gene TRBJ1-3, with D tentatively TRBD1 (6 bases). The CDR3 runs to 15 residues. Germline CDR1 is MNHEY and CDR2 is SVGAGI. The V end was cut by 3 bases, the J end by 2 bases, with 11 bases between. CDR3 residues: CASSYTGKAGNTIYF. The CDR3 nucleotides read TGTGCCAGCAGTTATACAGGGAAGGCTGGAAACACCATATATTTT.

This sequence joins TRBV15 and TRBJ1-1; no definite D call. Germline CDR1 and CDR2: LNHNV and YYDKDF (reference sequence). V lost 0 bases, J lost 9 bases, and 11 bases lay in between. This CDR3 spans 13 amino acids. CDR3 protein: CATSRDEGRKAFF. The CDR3 nucleotides read TGTGCCACCAGCAGAGATGAGGGCAGAAAAGCTTTCTTT. The complete variable domain, with remaining parts taken from reference TRBV15 and TRBJ1-1, reads DAMVIQNPRYQVTQFGKPVTLSCSQTLNHNVMYWYQQKSSQAPKLLFHYYDKDFNNEADTPDNFQSRRPNTSFCFLDIRSPGLGDTAMYLCATSRDEGRKAFFGQGTRLTVV.